Listed below are T cell receptor beta chains from one sample, sequenced in a study of blood T cell repertoires in COVID-19. The protocol was immunoSEQ multiplex PCR, while the TCRdb copy is restricted to in-frame clones and leaves out a portion. This table holds roughly 80,000 clones, roughly nine tenths found once. Specimen: peripheral blood. The source of these receptors is a man older than 75 in a cohort sampled during active COVID-19. Each CDR3 is given with its conserved first and last residue. A D gene is named only where the DNA matches it firmly. Rows give clone size only sometimes, using once, few, many, or a class for an expanded clone.

j_call: TRBJ1-2
v_call: TRBV14
clone_size: NA
d_call: NA
cdr3_nt: TGTGCCAGCAGCCAGATGACAGACTATGGCTACACCTTC
cdr3_aa: CASSQMTDYGYTF

j_call: TRBJ1-1
v_call: TRBV19
clone_size: few
d_call: TRBD1
cdr3_nt: TGTGCCAGTAGTGTCGACAGGGTGGGAGCTTTCTTT
cdr3_aa: CASSVDRVGAFF

j_call: TRBJ1-3
v_call: TRBV7-2
clone_size: NA
d_call: NA
cdr3_nt: TGTGCCAGCAGCTTATCACAGGGCTCTGGAAACACCATATATTTT
cdr3_aa: CASSLSQGSGNTIYF

j_call: TRBJ2-3
v_call: TRBV5-1
clone_size: NA
d_call: NA
cdr3_nt: TGCGCCAGCAGCTTGGCCGTCGGGGCAGATACGCAGTATTTT
cdr3_aa: CASSLAVGADTQYF

j_call: TRBJ1-5
v_call: TRBV2
clone_size: once
d_call: NA
cdr3_nt: TGTGCCAGCAGTGAAGATGGGGCACAGCCCCAGCATTTT
cdr3_aa: CASSEDGAQPQHF

j_call: TRBJ2-1
v_call: TRBV2
clone_size: once
d_call: TRBD2
cdr3_nt: TGTGCCAGCACCCGGACTAGCGGGGGAGGGAATGAGCAGTTCTTC
cdr3_aa: CASTRTSGGGNEQFF

j_call: TRBJ2-2
v_call: TRBV6-2/TRBV6-3
clone_size: few
d_call: NA
cdr3_nt: TGTGCCAGCAGTTACCCCACTCAAAAACTAGTCCGGGTTCCCGGGGAGCTGTTTTTT
cdr3_aa: CASSYPTQKLVRVPGELFF

j_call: TRBJ2-7
v_call: TRBV10-3
clone_size: NA
d_call: TRBD2
cdr3_nt: TGTGCCATCAGTGGCTCGGGGGGGGGTATCTACGAGCAGTACTTC
cdr3_aa: CAISGSGGGIYEQYF

j_call: TRBJ1-1
v_call: TRBV5-1
clone_size: NA
d_call: TRBD1
cdr3_nt: TGCGCCAGCAGCTCCTTTGGACAGGGAGAAGCTTTCTTT
cdr3_aa: CASSSFGQGEAFF

j_call: TRBJ2-1
v_call: TRBV6-5
clone_size: NA
d_call: NA
cdr3_nt: TGTGCCAGCAGTTACCAAGCGGTAAGGACCAATGAGCAGTTCTTC
cdr3_aa: CASSYQAVRTNEQFF

j_call: TRBJ1-5
v_call: TRBV3-1/TRBV3-2
clone_size: NA
d_call: TRBD1
cdr3_nt: TGTGCCAGCAGCCAAGCAGGGGGCATTCAGCCCCAGCATTTT
cdr3_aa: CASSQAGGIQPQHF

j_call: TRBJ2-5
v_call: TRBV5-4
clone_size: NA
d_call: NA
cdr3_nt: TGTGCCAGCAGCTTGGCCTCAGGGGCGGGTGAGACCCAGTACTTC
cdr3_aa: CASSLASGAGETQYF

j_call: TRBJ2-2
v_call: TRBV11-2
clone_size: NA
d_call: NA
cdr3_nt: TGTGCCAGCAGCTTACTAGCGAGGCGTGGCACCGGGGAGCTGTTTTTT
cdr3_aa: CASSLLARRGTGELFF

j_call: TRBJ1-3
v_call: TRBV5-1
clone_size: NA
d_call: NA
cdr3_nt: TGCGCCAGCAGCTCCGCAGGCCAACACTCTGGAAACACCATATATTTT
cdr3_aa: CASSSAGQHSGNTIYF

j_call: TRBJ2-5
v_call: TRBV5-6
clone_size: NA
d_call: TRBD2
cdr3_nt: TGTGCCAGCAGCCGCTCGACTAGCGGGGACCAAGAGACCCAGTACTTC
cdr3_aa: CASSRSTSGDQETQYF

j_call: TRBJ1-2
v_call: TRBV12-2
clone_size: NA
d_call: NA
cdr3_nt: TGTGCAAGTGGGTCCACAGGAACTTATTTTGGCTACACCTTC
cdr3_aa: CASGSTGTYFGYTF

j_call: TRBJ1-6
v_call: TRBV6-5
clone_size: few
d_call: TRBD1
cdr3_nt: TGTGCCAGCAGGCGACCGGGACAGGGGTACGCACCCCTCCACTTT
cdr3_aa: CASRRPGQGYAPLHF

j_call: TRBJ1-5
v_call: TRBV9
clone_size: NA
d_call: NA
cdr3_nt: TGTGCCAGCAGCACCGGGGAAGTGATTAATCAGCCCCAGCATTTT
cdr3_aa: CASSTGEVINQPQHF

j_call: TRBJ2-1
v_call: TRBV7-3
clone_size: NA
d_call: NA
cdr3_nt: TGTGCCAGCAGCTTGGGGCGGGAAAAAACGCATGAGCAGTTCTTC
cdr3_aa: CASSLGREKTHEQFF

j_call: TRBJ2-2
v_call: TRBV7-2
clone_size: NA
d_call: TRBD1
cdr3_nt: TGTGCCAGCAGCGCCAGGGGGTATACCGGGGAGCTGTTTTTT
cdr3_aa: CASSARGYTGELFF

j_call: TRBJ1-5
v_call: TRBV10-3
clone_size: NA
d_call: TRBD1
cdr3_nt: TGTGCCATCAGTGAGTCGGGACAGGGGTTTCAGCCCCAGCATTTT
cdr3_aa: CAISESGQGFQPQHF

j_call: TRBJ2-2
v_call: TRBV5-6
clone_size: once
d_call: NA
cdr3_nt: TGTGCCCTTGGGCACAGGGTGGCTATCACCGGGGAGCTGTTTTTT
cdr3_aa: CALGHRVAITGELFF

j_call: TRBJ2-1
v_call: TRBV7-2
clone_size: NA
d_call: TRBD2
cdr3_nt: TGTGCCAGCAGCTCACGGACTAGCGGGGGGCCTAACAATGAGCAGTTCTTC
cdr3_aa: CASSSRTSGGPNNEQFF

j_call: TRBJ2-2
v_call: TRBV11-2
clone_size: NA
d_call: TRBD1
cdr3_nt: TGTGCCAGCAGCTTAGTCCCGGACAGGGCCACCGGGGAGCTGTTTTTT
cdr3_aa: CASSLVPDRATGELFF

j_call: TRBJ1-4
v_call: TRBV29-1
clone_size: NA
d_call: TRBD1
cdr3_nt: TGCAGCGGAGCAGCCGGGACAGGCCGGGAAAAACTGTTTTTT
cdr3_aa: CSGAAGTGREKLFF

j_call: TRBJ2-1
v_call: TRBV5-1
clone_size: NA
d_call: NA
cdr3_nt: TGCGCCAGCAGCTTGCAGGGTAGTTTATCCTACAATGAGCAGTTCTTC
cdr3_aa: CASSLQGSLSYNEQFF

j_call: TRBJ2-3
v_call: TRBV6-5
clone_size: NA
d_call: NA
cdr3_nt: TGTGCCAGCAGTTACCTCGGCATGAGGGCAGATACGCAGTATTTT
cdr3_aa: CASSYLGMRADTQYF

j_call: TRBJ1-1
v_call: TRBV5-4
clone_size: NA
d_call: NA
cdr3_nt: TGTGCCAGCAGCCCAGCGGGACAAACGAACACTGAAGCTTTCTTT
cdr3_aa: CASSPAGQTNTEAFF

j_call: TRBJ2-3
v_call: TRBV21-1
clone_size: NA
d_call: NA
cdr3_nt: TGTGCCAGCAGCAATGAGTTCGAGCGGGGGGGCACAGGCACAGATACGCAGTATTTT
cdr3_aa: CASSNEFERGGTGTDTQYF

j_call: TRBJ1-2
v_call: TRBV7-9
clone_size: NA
d_call: NA
cdr3_nt: TGTGCCAGCAGGAACAGGACGGATGCTCTAAACTATGGCTACACCTTC
cdr3_aa: CASRNRTDALNYGYTF

j_call: TRBJ2-4
v_call: TRBV4-3
clone_size: NA
d_call: NA
cdr3_nt: TGCGCCAGCAGCCAAGATCTTGAGGCCGGGGGTATTCAGTACTTC
cdr3_aa: CASSQDLEAGGIQYF

j_call: TRBJ1-5
v_call: TRBV7-2
clone_size: once
d_call: NA
cdr3_nt: TGTGCCAGCACGACCAGCGGGGGAGGGGGTCAGCCCCAGCATTTT
cdr3_aa: CASTTSGGGGQPQHF

j_call: TRBJ2-1
v_call: TRBV18
clone_size: few
d_call: NA
cdr3_nt: TGTGCCAGCTCACCACAGGGGGATGAGCAGTTCTTC
cdr3_aa: CASSPQGDEQFF

j_call: TRBJ1-4
v_call: TRBV7-2
clone_size: NA
d_call: NA
cdr3_nt: TGTGCCAGCAGCCCCCGCGGGGCTGTTAATGAAAAACTGTTTTTT
cdr3_aa: CASSPRGAVNEKLFF

j_call: TRBJ2-5
v_call: TRBV6-2/TRBV6-3
clone_size: once
d_call: TRBD1
cdr3_nt: TGTGCCAGCAGTTCCCGACAGGGGGCCGTTGCGGAGACCCAGTACTTC
cdr3_aa: CASSSRQGAVAETQYF

j_call: TRBJ2-2
v_call: TRBV24-1
clone_size: once
d_call: TRBD2
cdr3_nt: TGTGCCACTTCCCCGGGGGGGTACACCGGGGAGCTGTTTTTT
cdr3_aa: CATSPGGYTGELFF

j_call: TRBJ2-3
v_call: TRBV5-5
clone_size: NA
d_call: NA
cdr3_nt: TGTGCCAGCAGCTTCGGATTGACTCTGGATACGCAGTATTTT
cdr3_aa: CASSFGLTLDTQYF

j_call: TRBJ2-3
v_call: TRBV24-1
clone_size: NA
d_call: TRBD1
cdr3_nt: TGTGCCACTTCCGGGACAGGGCATGGGACAGATACGCAGTATTTT
cdr3_aa: CATSGTGHGTDTQYF

j_call: TRBJ1-1
v_call: TRBV6-5
clone_size: NA
d_call: TRBD1
cdr3_nt: TGTGCCAGCAGTTACTCGAGACAGGGGACCACTGAAGCTTTCTTT
cdr3_aa: CASSYSRQGTTEAFF